The 17 T cell receptor beta chains below come from one sample, sequenced in a study of beta chain features in type 1 diabetes. The investigators reverse transcribed all of the isolated RNA, so they sequenced expressed TCRB transcripts. Libraries were prepared by immunoSEQ multiplex PCR; TCRdb keeps only in-frame clonotypes and omits some of them. Among hundreds of thousands of clones listed, 15% to 18% were seen once. The material sequenced was naive CD4+ T cells from blood. Every receptor here comes from a man aged 18 to 29 in good health.

The table lists this clone with a few counts. This chain links TRBV27 with TRBJ1-6, with 8 bases identical to TRBD1. The ends lost 10 bases at V and 12 bases at J; junction bases unmatched: 14. The CDR3 runs to 14 residues. Germline CDR1 is MNHEY and CDR2 is SMNVEV (reference sequence). CDR3 region: CATTGTGDTKPLHF. CDR3 DNA: TGTGCCACCACCGGGACAGGCGATACTAAACCCCTCCACTTT.

The chain couples TRBV6-6 to TRBJ2-1, with TRBD1 matching 9 bases. This CDR3 region has 16 residues. Looked up from germline, CDR1 is MNHNY and CDR2 is SVGAGI (reference sequence). V shed 6 bases, J shed 0 bases, and the junction held 6 bases outside the gene matches. As DNA, the CDR3 is TGTGCCAGCAGCCATTCGACAGGGGGCTCCTACAATGAGCAGTTCTTC. Amino acid sequence: CASSHSTGGSYNEQFF.

The chain couples TRBV7-9 to TRBJ2-7, with D hard to call. Looked up from germline, CDR1 is SEHNR and CDR2 is FQNEAQ (reference sequence). There are 15 residues in the CDR3. V was cut by 0 bases and J by 0 bases, with 9 bases left in between. CDR3 region: CASSLAAVVSYEQYF. As DNA, the CDR3 is TGTGCCAGCAGCTTAGCTGCAGTAGTCTCCTACGAGCAGTACTTC.

The chain employs TRBV11-2 and TRBJ2-5; D unclear. V lost 1 base, J lost 4 bases, and 13 bases lay in between. This CDR3 has 15 amino acids. Germline CDR1 reads SGHAT; CDR2 reads FQNNGV. CDR3 coding DNA: TGTGCCAGCAGCTTAGTACAGAAGAGGCGAGAGACCCAGTACTTC. This sequence encodes CASSLVQKRRETQYF. Based on the CDR3 plus reference TRBV11-2 and TRBJ2-5, the full variable domain is EAGVAQSPRYKIIEKRQSVAFWCNPISGHATLYWYQQILGQGPKLLIQFQNNGVVDDSQLPKDRFSAERLKGVDSTLKIQPAKLEDSAVYLCASSLVQKRRETQYFGPGTRLLVL.

This sequence joins TRBV6-5 and TRBJ2-6; D gene ambiguous. Germline CDR1 is MNHEY and CDR2 is SVGAGI. Trimming took 5 bases from V and 0 from J, leaving 5 bases between them. This CDR3 contains 14 residues. The CDR3 DNA reads as TGTGCCAGCAGTCTCCGCTCTGGGGCCAACGTCCTGACTTTC. Protein product: CASSLRSGANVLTF.

This clone was counted many times. The chain carries TRBV28 and TRBJ2-1; 7 bases agree with TRBD1. The CDR3 is 13 amino acids. Germline V gene lookup returns CDR1 MDHEN and CDR2 SYDVKM. Losses at the gene ends were 6 bases for V and 4 bases for J; bases not matched to a gene: 3. This chain's CDR3 is CASRQGQYNEQFF. The CDR3 region has the DNA TGTGCCAGCAGACAGGGACAGTACAATGAGCAGTTCTTC.

Of note for this clone: The same CDR3 can be traced to other DNA sequences in this sample. J is TRBJ1-2 and V is TRBV18; maybe TRBD1 (5 bases). The germline V gene has CDR1 KGHSH and CDR2 LQKENI. The CDR3 consists of 13 residues. V dropped 3 bases and J dropped 0 bases, with 5 bases sitting between them. Written as DNA, the CDR3 is TGTGCCAGCTCACCGGGACCTAACTATGGCTACACCTTC. Encoded protein: CASSPGPNYGYTF.

The V and J genes are TRBV15 and TRBJ2-7; D might be TRBD2 (6 bases). Looked up from germline, CDR1 is LNHNV and CDR2 is YYDKDF (reference sequence). CDR3 length: 16 residues. The germline V and J ends were trimmed by 0 bases and 1 base, with 13 bases remaining between them. The CDR3 DNA reads as TGTGCCACCAGCAGAGAAGGGACGCGGGGATCCTACGAGCAGTACTTC. Amino acid sequence: CATSREGTRGSYEQYF.

There are a few counts of this clone. This chain joins TRBV28 and TRBJ1-5; D unclear. This CDR3 spans 12 amino acids. CDR1 and CDR2 (germline): MDHEN, SYDVKM. Trimming removed 9 bases from V and 0 bases from J, with 6 bases in between. CDR3 in DNA: TGTGCCAGTCTAGGTAGCAATCAGCCCCAGCATTTT. It yields the protein CASLGSNQPQHF.

For this clone: This CDR3 is also generated by other DNA sequences in the sample. The chain employs TRBV5-1 and TRBJ2-2, with D possibly TRBD1 on 5 matching bases. Trimming cost V 4 bases and J 1 base, with 8 bases left between them. This CDR3 has 14 amino acids. CDR1 SGHRS and CDR2 YFSETQ come from the germline V gene. The CDR3 bases are TGCGCCAGCAGCCCTACAGGGAACACCGGGGAGCTGTTTTTT. Its translation is CASSPTGNTGELFF.

Comment on this clone: Distinct nucleotide sequences in the sample also encode this CDR3. The chain has TRBV7-3 and TRBJ1-1; D remains ambiguous. The CDR3 totals 13 residues. Germline assignment: CDR1 SGHTA and CDR2 FQGTGA. V lost 0 bases and J 0 bases, leaving 2 bases between the germline ends. CDR3 protein: CASSLTLNTEAFF. Written as DNA, the CDR3 is TGTGCCAGCAGCTTAACTTTGAACACTGAAGCTTTCTTT.

As DNA, the CDR3 is TGTGCCAGCAGCTTAGTCGGGATAGCGGGCCTTTACAATGAGCAGTTCTTC. Its translation: CASSLVGIAGLYNEQFF. V gene TRBV7-2 combines with J gene TRBJ2-1, with TRBD2 matching 7 bases. CDR1 SGHTA and CDR2 FQGNSA come from the germline V gene. The trim removed 1 base at V and 4 bases at J, leaving 10 bases unmatched. This CDR3 comprises 17 residues.

V gene TRBV5-1 combines with J gene TRBJ1-6; the D is unclear. V gave up 0 bases and J gave up 7 bases, with 8 bases separating them. CDR3 length: 14 residues. Germline V gene lookup returns CDR1 SGHRS and CDR2 YFSETQ. CDR3 sequence reads: CASSLGSPNSPLHF. The DNA of the CDR3 is TGCGCCAGCAGCTTGGGCTCCCCCAATTCACCCCTCCACTTT. Filled out from reference TRBV5-1 and TRBJ1-6, the complete variable domain reads KAGVTQTPRYLIKTRGQQVTLSCSPISGHRSVSWYQQTPGQGLQFLFEYFSETQRNKGNFPGRFSGRQFSNSRSEMNVSTLELGDSALYLCASSLGSPNSPLHFGNGTRLTVT.

This chain joins TRBV28 and TRBJ1-2; D unresolved. The V end was cut by 2 bases, the J end by 5 bases, with 6 bases between. CDR3 length: 12 residues. The germline V gene encodes CDR1 MDHEN and CDR2 SYDVKM. The CDR3 sequence is CASSLRHYGYTF. The CDR3 coding sequence is TGTGCCAGCAGTTTAAGGCATTATGGCTACACCTTC.

The chain recombines TRBV7-9 with TRBJ2-4; 7 nucleotides line up with TRBD1. The CDR3 extends over 16 amino acids. Germline V gene lookup returns CDR1 SEHNR and CDR2 FQNEAQ (reference sequence). Trimming cost V 4 bases and J 0 bases; bases outside gene matches: 6. The CDR3 nucleotides read TGTGCCAGCAGCTCCGGGACAGCTCCAGCCAAAAACATTCAGTACTTC. Protein product: CASSSGTAPAKNIQYF.

The V call is TRBV28, the J call TRBJ1-3; no reliable D call. Germline lookup yields CDR1 MDHEN and CDR2 SYDVKM. V was cut by 1 base and J by 0 bases, with 13 bases left in between. CDR3 length: 17 amino acids. Here the CDR3 reads CASSLSPGRSSGNTIYF. CDR3 DNA sequence: TGTGCCAGCAGTTTATCACCGGGCCGCAGCTCTGGAAACACCATATATTTT.

This sequence joins TRBV9 and TRBJ2-7, with D perhaps matching TRBD1 or TRBD2 (5 bases each). Germline lookup yields CDR1 SGDLS and CDR2 YYNGEE. Deletions cut 5 bases from V and 5 bases from J, with 26 bases between. This CDR3 has 17 amino acids. CDR3 region: CASSGAGTSRGGNEQYF. CDR3 nucleotide sequence: TGTGCCAGCAGTGGAGCCGGGACCTCCCGGGGTGGGAACGAGCAGTACTTC.